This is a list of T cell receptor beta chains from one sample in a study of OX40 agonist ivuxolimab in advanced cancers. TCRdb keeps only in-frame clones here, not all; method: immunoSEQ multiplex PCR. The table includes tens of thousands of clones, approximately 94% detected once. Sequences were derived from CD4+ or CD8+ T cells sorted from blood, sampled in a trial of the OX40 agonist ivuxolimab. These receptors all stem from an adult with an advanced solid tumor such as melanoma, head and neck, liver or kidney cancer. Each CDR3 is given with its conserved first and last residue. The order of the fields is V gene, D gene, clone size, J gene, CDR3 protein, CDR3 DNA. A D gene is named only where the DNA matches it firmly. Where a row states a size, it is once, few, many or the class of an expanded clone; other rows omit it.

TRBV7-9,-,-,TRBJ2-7,CASSFGLAGYEQYF,TGTGCCAGCAGCTTCGGGCTAGCTGGGTACGAGCAGTACTTC
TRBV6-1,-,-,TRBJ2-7,CAAAGSPYEQYF,TGTGCCGCTGCGGGGTCCCCCTACGAGCAGTACTTC
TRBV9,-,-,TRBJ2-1,CAREKFQGNVNEQFF,TGTGCCAGGGAGAAATTTCAGGGGAACGTCAATGAGCAGTTCTTC
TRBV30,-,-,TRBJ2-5,CAWSVGVAALFQETQYF,TGTGCCTGGAGTGTAGGGGTAGCGGCACTCTTCCAAGAGACCCAGTACTTC
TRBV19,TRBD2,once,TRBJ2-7,CASESGTSPYEQYF,TGTGCCAGTGAATCCGGGACTAGTCCCTACGAGCAGTACTTC
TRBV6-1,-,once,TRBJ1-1,CASSPAMGTEAFF,TGTGCCAGCAGCCCGGCGATGGGCACTGAAGCTTTCTTT
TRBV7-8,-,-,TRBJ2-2,CASSLMGGSSLNTGELFF,TGTGCCAGCAGCTTAATGGGGGGCTCAAGCCTCAACACCGGGGAGCTGTTTTTT
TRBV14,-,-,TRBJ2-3,CASSQGSGTDTQYF,TGTGCCAGCAGCCAAGGTAGCGGCACAGATACGCAGTATTTT
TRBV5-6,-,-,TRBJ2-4,CASSLGAGDLAKNIQYF,TGTGCCAGCAGCTTGGGGGCAGGAGACCTAGCCAAAAACATTCAGTACTTC
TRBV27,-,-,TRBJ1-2,CASRRPGGGYTF,TGTGCCAGCAGGCGGCCCGGGGGGGGCTACACCTTC
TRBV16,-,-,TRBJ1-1,CASSHSGDGEAFF,TGTGCCAGCAGCCATTCAGGGGATGGTGAAGCTTTCTTT
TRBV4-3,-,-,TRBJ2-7,CASSQGRDLSYEQYF,TGCGCCAGCAGCCAAGGCAGGGATCTTTCCTACGAGCAGTACTTC
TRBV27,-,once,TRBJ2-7,CASSLSGPGRWRDEQYF,TGTGCCAGCAGTTTATCCGGTCCTGGCCGCTGGCGGGACGAGCAGTACTTC
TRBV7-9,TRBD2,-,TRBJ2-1,CASSNIAGEGNEQFF,TGTGCCAGCAGTAATATAGCGGGAGAGGGCAATGAGCAGTTCTTC
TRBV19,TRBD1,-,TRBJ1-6,CATSGTAYNSPLHF,TGTGCCACCTCTGGGACAGCCTATAATTCACCCCTCCACTTT
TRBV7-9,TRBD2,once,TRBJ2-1,CASSFGREVSYNEQFF,TGTGCCAGCAGCTTCGGGCGGGAGGTTTCCTACAATGAGCAGTTCTTC
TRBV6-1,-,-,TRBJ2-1,CARRKWGEQFF,TGTGCCAGGCGTAAGTGGGGTGAGCAGTTCTTC
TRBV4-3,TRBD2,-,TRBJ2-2,CASSQDRGLAGGSETGELFF,TGCGCCAGCAGCCAAGATCGGGGGCTAGCGGGAGGATCGGAAACCGGGGAGCTGTTTTTT
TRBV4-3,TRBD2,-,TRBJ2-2,CASSQEREGDVGGELFF,TGCGCCAGCAGCCAAGAGCGGGAGGGGGATGTAGGCGGGGAGCTGTTTTTT
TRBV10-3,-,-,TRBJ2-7,CAISGVGGSGEQYF,TGTGCCATCAGTGGGGTCGGGGGATCGGGGGAGCAGTACTTC
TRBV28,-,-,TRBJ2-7,CASSLGAYEQYF,TGTGCCAGCAGTTTAGGAGCCTACGAGCAGTACTTC
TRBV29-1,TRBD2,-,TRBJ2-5,CSVGEGVGEETQYF,TGCAGCGTTGGGGAGGGTGTGGGGGAAGAGACCCAGTACTTC
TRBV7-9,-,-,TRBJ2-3,CASSLQFEGFFSDTQYF,TGTGCCAGCAGCTTACAATTCGAGGGGTTTTTCTCAGATACGCAGTATTTT
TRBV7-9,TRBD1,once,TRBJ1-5,CASSDTGAFNQPQHF,TGTGCCAGCAGCGATACAGGGGCCTTCAATCAGCCCCAGCATTTT
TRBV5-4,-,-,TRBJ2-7,CASSLGEALYEQYF,TGTGCCAGCAGCTTAGGGGAGGCCCTCTACGAGCAGTACTTC
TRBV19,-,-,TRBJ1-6,CASSINGPQSSPLHF,TGTGCCAGTAGTATAAATGGGCCCCAGAGTTCACCCCTCCACTTT
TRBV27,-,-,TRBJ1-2,CASSFSDSVNYGYTF,TGTGCCAGCAGTTTCTCGGACAGCGTCAACTATGGCTACACCTTC
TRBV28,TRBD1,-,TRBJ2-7,CASSFPRDRLGFYEQYF,TGTGCCAGCAGTTTCCCCAGGGACAGGCTTGGATTCTACGAGCAGTACTTC
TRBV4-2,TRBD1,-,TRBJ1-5,CASSVMGQGDQPQHF,TGTGCCAGCAGCGTAATGGGACAGGGGGATCAGCCCCAGCATTTT
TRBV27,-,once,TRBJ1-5,CASSPAVGAHNQPQHF,TGTGCCAGCAGTCCCGCCGTAGGGGCGCATAATCAGCCCCAGCATTTT
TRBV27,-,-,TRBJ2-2,CASSRGAQKTGELFF,TGTGCCAGCAGCCGGGGGGCCCAAAAAACCGGGGAGCTGTTTTTT
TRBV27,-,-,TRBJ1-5,CASRTGNSNQPQHF,TGTGCCAGCAGGACAGGTAATAGCAATCAGCCCCAGCATTTT
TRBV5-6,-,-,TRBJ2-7,CASNTWSSPYEQYF,TGTGCCAGCAATACCTGGAGCAGCCCCTACGAGCAGTACTTC
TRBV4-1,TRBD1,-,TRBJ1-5,CASSQEAGQYQPQHF,TGCGCCAGCAGCCAAGAGGCGGGACAGTATCAGCCCCAGCATTTT
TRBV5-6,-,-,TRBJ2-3,CASSLAGQNFPSTDTQYF,TGTGCCAGCAGCTTGGCCGGACAGAACTTTCCTAGCACAGATACGCAGTATTTT
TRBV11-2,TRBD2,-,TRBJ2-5,CASSPRVAGVESQYF,TGTGCCAGCAGCCCCCGTGTAGCGGGGGTGGAGTCCCAGTACTTC